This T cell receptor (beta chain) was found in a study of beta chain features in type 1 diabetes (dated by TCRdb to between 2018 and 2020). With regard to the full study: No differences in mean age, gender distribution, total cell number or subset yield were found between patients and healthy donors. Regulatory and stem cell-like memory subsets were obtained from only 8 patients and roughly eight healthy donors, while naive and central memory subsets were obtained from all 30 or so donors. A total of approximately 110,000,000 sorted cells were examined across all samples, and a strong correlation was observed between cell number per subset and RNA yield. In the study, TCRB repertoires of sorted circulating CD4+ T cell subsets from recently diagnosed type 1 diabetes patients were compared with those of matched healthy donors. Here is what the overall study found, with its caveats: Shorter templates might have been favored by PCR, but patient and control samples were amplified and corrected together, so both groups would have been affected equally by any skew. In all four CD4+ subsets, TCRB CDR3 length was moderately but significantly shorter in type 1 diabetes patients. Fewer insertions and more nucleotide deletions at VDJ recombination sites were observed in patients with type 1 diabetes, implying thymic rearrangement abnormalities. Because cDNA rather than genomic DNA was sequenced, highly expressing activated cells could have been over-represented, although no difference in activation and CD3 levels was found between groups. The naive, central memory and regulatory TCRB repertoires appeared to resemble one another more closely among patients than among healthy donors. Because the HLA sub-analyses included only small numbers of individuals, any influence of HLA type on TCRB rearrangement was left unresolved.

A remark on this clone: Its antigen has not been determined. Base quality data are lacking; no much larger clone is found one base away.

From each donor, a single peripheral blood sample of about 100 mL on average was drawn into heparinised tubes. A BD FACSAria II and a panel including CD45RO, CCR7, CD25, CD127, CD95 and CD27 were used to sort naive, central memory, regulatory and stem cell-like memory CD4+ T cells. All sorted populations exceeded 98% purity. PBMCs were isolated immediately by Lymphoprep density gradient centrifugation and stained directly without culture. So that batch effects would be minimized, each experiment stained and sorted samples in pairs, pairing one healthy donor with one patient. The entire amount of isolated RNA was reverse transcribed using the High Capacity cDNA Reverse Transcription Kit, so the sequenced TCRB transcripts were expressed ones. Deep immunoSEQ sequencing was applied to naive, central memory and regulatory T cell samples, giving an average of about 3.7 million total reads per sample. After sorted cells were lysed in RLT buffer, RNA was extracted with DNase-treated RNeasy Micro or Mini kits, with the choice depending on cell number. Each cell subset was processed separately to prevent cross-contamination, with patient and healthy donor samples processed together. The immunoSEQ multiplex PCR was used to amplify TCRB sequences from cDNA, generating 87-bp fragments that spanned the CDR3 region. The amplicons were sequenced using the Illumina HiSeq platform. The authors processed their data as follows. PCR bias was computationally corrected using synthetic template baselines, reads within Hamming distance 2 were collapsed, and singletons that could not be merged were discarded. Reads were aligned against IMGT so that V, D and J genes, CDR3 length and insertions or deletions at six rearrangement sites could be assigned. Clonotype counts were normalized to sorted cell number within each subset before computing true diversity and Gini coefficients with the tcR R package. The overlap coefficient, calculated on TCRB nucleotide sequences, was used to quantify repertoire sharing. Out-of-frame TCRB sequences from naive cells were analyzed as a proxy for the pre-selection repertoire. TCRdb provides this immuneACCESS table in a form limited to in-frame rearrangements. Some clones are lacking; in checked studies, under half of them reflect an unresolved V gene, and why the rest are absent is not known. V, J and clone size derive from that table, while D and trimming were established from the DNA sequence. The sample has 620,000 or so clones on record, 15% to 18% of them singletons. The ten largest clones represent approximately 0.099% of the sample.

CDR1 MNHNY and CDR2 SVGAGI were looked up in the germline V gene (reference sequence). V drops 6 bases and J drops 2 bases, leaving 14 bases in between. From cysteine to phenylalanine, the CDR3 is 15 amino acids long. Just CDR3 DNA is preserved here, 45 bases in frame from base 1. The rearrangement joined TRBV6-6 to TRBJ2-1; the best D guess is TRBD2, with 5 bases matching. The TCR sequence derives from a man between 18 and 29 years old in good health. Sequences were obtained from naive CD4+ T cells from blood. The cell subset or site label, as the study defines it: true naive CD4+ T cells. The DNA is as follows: TGTGCCAGCAGCCGAGGCGGGCCCACCTACAATGAGCAGTTCTTC. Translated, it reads CASSRGGPTYNEQFF.